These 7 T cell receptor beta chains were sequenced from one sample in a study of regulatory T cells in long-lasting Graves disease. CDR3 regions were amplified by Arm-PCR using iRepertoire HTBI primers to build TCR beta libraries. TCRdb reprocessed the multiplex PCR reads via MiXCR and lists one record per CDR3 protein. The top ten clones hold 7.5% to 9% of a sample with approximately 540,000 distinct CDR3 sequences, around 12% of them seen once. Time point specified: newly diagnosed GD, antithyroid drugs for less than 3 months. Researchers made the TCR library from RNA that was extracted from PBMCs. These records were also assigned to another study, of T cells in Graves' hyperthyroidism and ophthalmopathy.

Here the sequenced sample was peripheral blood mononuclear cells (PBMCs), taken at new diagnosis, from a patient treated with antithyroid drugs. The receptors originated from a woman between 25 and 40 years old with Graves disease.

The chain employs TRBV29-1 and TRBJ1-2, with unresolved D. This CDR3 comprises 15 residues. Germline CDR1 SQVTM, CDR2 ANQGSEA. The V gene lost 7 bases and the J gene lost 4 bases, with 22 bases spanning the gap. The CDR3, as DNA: TGCAGCGCCACCAGAACGGCCGTCCAATCCTATGGCTACACCTTC. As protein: CSATRTAVQSYGYTF.

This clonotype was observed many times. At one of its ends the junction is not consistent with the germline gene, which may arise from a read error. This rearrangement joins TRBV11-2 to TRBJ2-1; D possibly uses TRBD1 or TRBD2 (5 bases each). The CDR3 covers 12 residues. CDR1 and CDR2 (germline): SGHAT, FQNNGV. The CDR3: CASSLAGKRGIF. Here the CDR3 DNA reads TGTGCCAGCAGCTTAGCAGGGAAAAGAGGGATCTTC.

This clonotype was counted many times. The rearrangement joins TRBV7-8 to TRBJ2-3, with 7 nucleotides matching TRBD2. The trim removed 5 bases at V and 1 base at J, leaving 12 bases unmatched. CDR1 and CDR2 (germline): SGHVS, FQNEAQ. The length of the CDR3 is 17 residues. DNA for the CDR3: TGTGCCAGCAGCCTCCCCTTGCGGGAGATCCGCACAGATACGCAGTATTTT. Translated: CASSLPLREIRTDTQYF.

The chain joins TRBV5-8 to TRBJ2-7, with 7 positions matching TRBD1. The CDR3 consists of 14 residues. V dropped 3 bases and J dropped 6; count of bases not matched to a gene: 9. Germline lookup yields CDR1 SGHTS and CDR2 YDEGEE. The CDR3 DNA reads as TGTGCCAGCAGCTACCGGGACAGCGCGTTCGAGCAGTACTTC. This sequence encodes CASSYRDSAFEQYF.

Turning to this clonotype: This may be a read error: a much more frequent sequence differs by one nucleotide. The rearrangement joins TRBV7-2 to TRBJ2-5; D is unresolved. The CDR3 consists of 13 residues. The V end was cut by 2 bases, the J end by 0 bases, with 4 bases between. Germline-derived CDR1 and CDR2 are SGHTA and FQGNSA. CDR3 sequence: CTSSLSYQETQYF. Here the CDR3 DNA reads TGTACCAGCAGCTTATCGTACCAAGAGACCCAGTACTTC. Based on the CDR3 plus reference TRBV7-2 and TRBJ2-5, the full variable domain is GAGVSQSPSNKVTEKGKDVELRCDPISGHTALYWYRQSLGQGLEFLIYFQGNSAPDKSGLPSDRFSAERTGGSVSTLTIQRTQQEDSAVYLCTSSLSYQETQYFGPGTRLLVL.

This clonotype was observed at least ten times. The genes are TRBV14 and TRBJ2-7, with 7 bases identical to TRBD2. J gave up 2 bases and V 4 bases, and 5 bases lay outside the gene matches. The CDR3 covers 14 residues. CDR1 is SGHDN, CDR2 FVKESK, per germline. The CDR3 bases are TGTGCCAGCAGCCCGAATAGCGGGCCCTACGAGCAGTACTTC. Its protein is CASSPNSGPYEQYF.

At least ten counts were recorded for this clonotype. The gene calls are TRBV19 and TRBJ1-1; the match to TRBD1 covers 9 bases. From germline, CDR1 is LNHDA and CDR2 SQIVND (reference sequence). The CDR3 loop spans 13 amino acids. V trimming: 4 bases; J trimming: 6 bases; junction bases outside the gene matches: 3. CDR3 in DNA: TGTGCCAGTAGTAACAGGGGGCCGGCTGAAGCTTTCTTT. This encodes CASSNRGPAEAFF.